These 17 T cell receptor beta chains share one sample of origin, sequenced in a study of shared T cell receptors in the human thymus (dated by TCRdb to about 2021). The library was made by the immunoSEQ multiplex PCR assay. TCRdb retrieved this table from immuneACCESS and kept in-frame rearrangements only. Not all clones are present; in checked studies, unresolved V genes account for under half, and no reason is known for the remainder. The sample table lists about 400,000 clones, over 90% of them with a count of one. Together, the top ten hold roughly 0.02% of the sample. The sequencing sample was made of thymocytes. The origin of the receptors is a human donor.

The rearrangement links TRBV7-6 to TRBJ1-1; TRBD1 is a possible D gene (6 bases). The CDR3 runs 15 residues. Germline CDR1 SGHVS, CDR2 FNYEAQ. Trimming left V 5 bases short and J 5 bases short, with 18 bases between. The CDR3 DNA reads as TGTGCCAGCAGCCCACAGATTGGACAGAGGACTGAAGCTTTCTTT. Protein: CASSPQIGQRTEAFF.

V gene TRBV5-1 combines with J gene TRBJ2-3; D gene uncertain. V was pared by 2 bases and J by 6 bases, with 7 bases between. This CDR3 is 12 amino acids long. Per germline, CDR1 SGHRS and CDR2 YFSETQ. CDR3 protein: CASSFLGDTQYF. The CDR3 region has the DNA TGCGCCAGCAGCTTTTTGGGGGATACGCAGTATTTT.

V usage is TRBV7-9 and J usage is TRBJ2-7; TRBD2 agrees at 7 bases. CDR1 is SEHNR, CDR2 FQNEAQ, per germline (reference sequence). V was pared by 6 bases and J by 4 bases, with 6 bases of the junction left unmatched. The CDR3 covers 13 residues. The CDR3 region is CASRLRESYEQYF. The CDR3 DNA sequence: TGTGCCAGCAGGTTGCGGGAGAGTTACGAGCAGTACTTC.

The rearrangement uses TRBV9 and TRBJ2-7; 7 bases line up with TRBD2. Germline CDR1 reads SGDLS; CDR2 reads YYNGEE. The V segment lost 3 bases and the J segment 0 bases; nucleotides outside the gene matches: 15. CDR3 length equals 18 residues. The CDR3 bases are TGTGCCAGCAGCGGATCCGAACCTACTAGCGACCTCTCCTACGAGCAGTACTTC. Translation gives CASSGSEPTSDLSYEQYF.

The rearrangement uses TRBV5-6 and TRBJ1-1, with 9 bases that match TRBD1. Germline CDR1 SGHDT, CDR2 YYEEEE. Germline trimming cut 3 bases from V and 4 bases from J; bases unmatched to any gene: 1. The CDR3 length is 13 residues. CDR3 DNA: TGTGCCAGCAGCTGGGACAGGGTCACTGAAGCTTTCTTT. Translation gives CASSWDRVTEAFF.

The chain carries TRBV2 and TRBJ1-5; 7 bases line up with TRBD1. CDR1 SNHLY and CDR2 FYNNEI come from the germline V gene. V gave up 2 bases and J gave up 3 bases; unmatched junction bases: 16. This CDR3 is built from 19 residues. CDR3 DNA sequence: TGTGCCAGCAGTGAAAATAGTTGGCATAGGGACAGCCTCAATCAGCCCCAGCATTTT. Its translation: CASSENSWHRDSLNQPQHF.

The CDR3 is CASSSDRVAGTEAFF. For the CDR3, the DNA is TGTGCCAGCAGCTCTGACAGGGTGGCGGGCACTGAAGCTTTCTTT. V and J are TRBV7-9 and TRBJ1-1, with 7 positions matching TRBD1. The trim removed 4 bases at V and 4 bases at J, leaving 9 bases unmatched. Germline lookup yields CDR1 SEHNR and CDR2 FQNEAQ (reference sequence). CDR3 length: 15 amino acids.

The V call is TRBV5-1, the J call TRBJ2-7, with D perhaps given as TRBD1 or TRBD2 (6 bases each). CDR3 size: 18 residues. Trimming stripped 3 bases from V and 0 bases from J, with 22 bases between. In germline, CDR1 is SGHRS, CDR2 YFSETQ. Written as DNA, the CDR3 is TGCGCCAGCAGCTATACTGGGCCTATGGGGGGCCCCTCCTACGAGCAGTACTTC. Its translation: CASSYTGPMGGPSYEQYF. Drawing the rest from reference TRBV5-1 and TRBJ2-7, the complete variable domain is KAGVTQTPRYLIKTRGQQVTLSCSPISGHRSVSWYQQTPGQGLQFLFEYFSETQRNKGNFPGRFSGRQFSNSRSEMNVSTLELGDSALYLCASSYTGPMGGPSYEQYFGPGTRLTVT.

The table lists this clone with a few counts. This CDR3 is also generated by other DNA sequences in the sample. This chain links TRBV10-3 with TRBJ2-5; D call uncertain. The CDR3 consists of 12 residues. Trimming took 0 bases from V and 5 from J, leaving 4 bases between them. Germline CDR1 and CDR2: ENHRY and SYGVKD. CDR3 DNA sequence: TGTGCCATCAGTGAGTCCAGGGAGACCCAGTACTTC. Translated: CAISESRETQYF.

The chain has TRBV27 and TRBJ2-1; 7 positions agree with TRBD1. This CDR3 is built from 16 residues. Germline V gives CDR1 MNHEY, CDR2 SMNVEV (reference sequence). Germline trimming cut 8 bases from V and 0 bases from J; bases unmatched to any gene: 10. The CDR3 DNA follows: TGTGCCAGCGGTTACAGGGGTAAGAGCTCCTACAATGAGCAGTTCTTC. Translated, it gives CASGYRGKSSYNEQFF.

J is TRBJ2-3 and V is TRBV15; D gene uncertain. The V gene lost 8 bases and the J gene lost 4 bases, with 16 bases spanning the gap. This CDR3 region has 14 residues. Germline V gene sequence: CDR1 LNHNV, CDR2 YYDKDF (reference sequence). The CDR3 spells CATSAISPPDTQYF. The CDR3 nucleotides read TGTGCCACCTCTGCTATAAGCCCCCCAGATACGCAGTATTTT. Together with reference TRBV15 and TRBJ2-3, the CDR3 gives the full variable domain: DAMVIQNPRYQVTQFGKPVTLSCSQTLNHNVMYWYQQKSSQAPKLLFHYYDKDFNNEADTPDNFQSRRPNTSFCFLDIRSPGLGDTAMYLCATSAISPPDTQYFGPGTRLTVL.

The chain employs TRBV27 and TRBJ1-2, with D perhaps matching TRBD1 (5 bases). CDR1 and CDR2 (germline): MNHEY, SMNVEV (reference sequence). The CDR3 sequence is 13 residues long. V gave up 5 bases and J gave up 8 bases, with 15 bases separating them. The CDR3 reads CASSRPGENGYTF. In DNA, the CDR3 is TGTGCCAGCAGTCGGCCGGGGGAAAACGGCTACACCTTC.

This chain uses TRBV7-8 with TRBJ1-1, with D possibly matching TRBD1 (5 bases). Germline V gene lookup returns CDR1 SGHVS and CDR2 FQNEAQ. The CDR3 covers 16 residues. V lost 1 base and J lost 1, with 13 bases in between. For the CDR3, the DNA is TGTGCCAGCAGCTTAGACAGGATAGCGAGGAACACTGAAGCTTTCTTT. Its protein is CASSLDRIARNTEAFF.

This clone has just a few counts. The chain recombines TRBV30 with TRBJ2-5; D not certain. Germline assignment: CDR1 GTSNPN and CDR2 SVGIG (reference sequence). The CDR3 runs to 12 residues. V lost 4 bases and J 2 bases, leaving 8 bases between the germline ends. This CDR3 reads CAWNNGQETQYF. The CDR3 DNA sequence: TGTGCCTGGAACAATGGGCAAGAGACCCAGTACTTC. Complete variable domain (other parts from reference TRBV30 and TRBJ2-5): SQTIHQWPATLVQPVGSPLSLECTVEGTSNPNLYWYRQAAGRGLQLLFYSVGIGQISSEVPQNLSASRPQDRQFILSSKKLLLSDSGFYLCAWNNGQETQYFGPGTRLLVL.

This clone occurred once. The genes are TRBV5-5 and TRBJ2-1, with 9 bases fitting TRBD2. Germline V CDR1 and CDR2: SGHKS, YYEKEE (reference sequence). Trimming took 3 bases from V and 6 from J; bases not matched to a gene: 16. CDR3 length equals 18 residues. DNA for the CDR3: TGTGCCAGCAGCTGGGCGACGAGGGGCGGGAGGGCCTTCAATGAGCAGTTCTTC. Translating gives CASSWATRGGRAFNEQFF.

The chain carries TRBV18 and TRBJ2-2; 12 bases match TRBD2. In germline, CDR1 is KGHSH, CDR2 LQKENI. Trimming cost V 4 bases and J 7 bases; bases outside gene matches: 16. The CDR3 is 19 amino acids. CDR3 protein: CASSLEDGTTSGRVGELFF. As DNA, the CDR3 is TGTGCCAGCTCACTGGAGGACGGAACGACTAGCGGGAGAGTCGGGGAGCTGTTTTTT.

The genes are TRBV5-1 and TRBJ1-2, with TRBD1 as a possible D gene (5 bases). The germline V gene has CDR1 SGHRS and CDR2 YFSETQ. The CDR3 is 14 amino acids. The ends were cut back, 5 bases at V and 4 bases at J, with 15 bases in the middle. CDR3 protein: CASSPYRGAYGYTF. The CDR3 nucleotides read TGCGCCAGCAGTCCCTATAGAGGGGCCTATGGCTACACCTTC.